Each of the 32 T cell receptor beta chains below was sequenced from the same sample in a study of blood T cell repertoires in COVID-19. Here immunoSEQ multiplex PCR was the method, and the copy in TCRdb shows in-frame clones only, minus some. The sample consists of hundreds of thousands of clones, 85% to 90% of them appearing once. The sequenced sample was peripheral blood. The receptors stem from a woman aged 45-65 years with COVID-19, enrolled during active disease.

Here the CDR3 reads CASSFSHTGVYGYTF. In nucleotides, the CDR3 is TGTGCCAGCAGTTTTTCCCATACAGGGGTCTATGGCTACACCTTC. This rearrangement joins TRBV28 to TRBJ1-2; 7 nucleotides agree with TRBD1. Germline CDR1 and CDR2: MDHEN and SYDVKM. The CDR3 length is 15 residues. V shed 3 bases and J 4 bases; nucleotides not matched to a gene: 8.

In this sample, this clone turned up a few times. DNA for the CDR3: TGTGCCAGTAGACCCGGGGGGCAAGTGAGTGGCTACACCTTC. This encodes CASRPGGQVSGYTF. The chain recombines TRBV19 with TRBJ1-2, with D possibly matching TRBD1 (6 bases). The ends were cut back, 6 bases at V and 7 bases at J, with 18 bases in the middle. Germline CDR1 reads LNHDA; CDR2 reads SQIVND (reference sequence). The CDR3 spans 14 residues. The full variable domain, in which reference TRBV19 and TRBJ1-2 provide the parts outside the CDR3, is DGGITQSPKYLFRKEGQNVTLSCEQNLNHDAMYWYRQDPGQGLRLIYYSQIVNDFQKGDIAEGYSVSREKKESFPLTVTSAQKNPTAFYLCASRPGGQVSGYTFGSGTRLTVV.

This chain connects TRBV18 to TRBJ1-1; D is unclear. V lost 3 bases, J lost 3 bases, and 8 bases lay in between. In germline, CDR1 is KGHSH, CDR2 LQKENI. The CDR3 sequence is 13 residues long. CDR3 nucleotides: TGTGCCAGCTCACCCCCGAGGGACACTGAAGCTTTCTTT. Translated, it gives CASSPPRDTEAFF. Variable domain in full (rest from reference TRBV18 and TRBJ1-1): NAGVMQNPRHLVRRRGQEARLRCSPMKGHSHVYWYRQLPEEGLKFMVYLQKENIIDESGMPKERFSAEFPKEGPSILRIQQVVRGDSAAYFCASSPPRDTEAFFGQGTRLTVV.

The V and J genes are TRBV5-5 and TRBJ2-3; D is undetermined. V gave up 1 base and J gave up 6 bases, with 15 bases separating them. Germline values: CDR1 SGHKS, CDR2 YYEKEE (reference sequence). This CDR3 spans 15 amino acids. The CDR3 DNA reads TGTGCCAGCAGCTTGTCGGCTTCTGACTTGGATACGCAGTATTTT. Protein sequence: CASSLSASDLDTQYF.

The rearrangement joins TRBV29-1 to TRBJ2-1; no reliable D call. CDR1 is SQVTM, CDR2 ANQGSEA, per germline. The germline V and J ends were trimmed by 5 bases and 3 bases, with 14 bases remaining between them. The CDR3 covers 14 residues. CDR3 loop: CSVNSPQNYNEQFF. The CDR3 DNA is TGCAGCGTTAACAGCCCCCAGAACTACAATGAGCAGTTCTTC.

This chain uses TRBV19 with TRBJ2-1; 9 positions agree with TRBD2. V shed 5 bases and J 0 bases; nucleotides not matched to a gene: 8. This CDR3 contains 17 residues. In germline, CDR1 is LNHDA, CDR2 SQIVND (reference sequence). The CDR3 protein is CASSASSGEDSYNEQFF. The CDR3 nucleotides are TGTGCCAGTAGTGCCTCTAGCGGGGAGGACTCCTACAATGAGCAGTTCTTC.

This clone was seen only once. J is TRBJ2-5 and V is TRBV4-1, with unresolved D. Trimming removed 0 bases at V and 4 bases at J, with 9 bases between. Germline assignment: CDR1 MGHRA and CDR2 YSYEKL. The CDR3 contains 14 residues. In DNA, the CDR3 is TGCGCCAGCAGCCAAGATCTGCGGCCAGAGACCCAGTACTTC. Its protein product is CASSQDLRPETQYF.

V gene TRBV18 combines with J gene TRBJ1-1, with TRBD1 as a possible D gene (6 bases). This CDR3 region has 15 residues. From germline, CDR1 is KGHSH and CDR2 LQKENI. The germline V and J ends were trimmed by 3 bases and 0 bases, with 11 bases remaining between them. Written as DNA, the CDR3 is TGTGCCAGCTCACCCACTGGGACACTGAACACTGAAGCTTTCTTT. Amino acid sequence: CASSPTGTLNTEAFF.

This clone is a singleton in its sample. This rearrangement joins TRBV27 to TRBJ2-3; TRBD1 agrees at 8 bases. The germline gives CDR1 MNHEY, CDR2 SMNVEV (reference sequence). With 7 bases clipped from V and 2 bases from J, the junction kept 5 bases outside the gene matches. The length of the CDR3 is 14 residues. The chain's CDR3 is CASTQTGATDTQYF. The CDR3, as DNA: TGTGCCAGCACCCAGACAGGGGCCACAGATACGCAGTATTTT.

This chain links TRBV30 with TRBJ1-2, with 9 bases identical to TRBD1. The germline V gene has CDR1 GTSNPN and CDR2 SVGIG (reference sequence). This CDR3 is built from 15 residues. V lost 5 bases, J lost 7 bases, and 14 bases stayed unmatched. CDR3 region: CAWGGSRTGVFGYTF. The CDR3 DNA is TGTGCCTGGGGGGGCTCCCGGACAGGGGTGTTTGGCTACACCTTC. Supplemented by reference TRBV30 and TRBJ1-2, the full variable domain reads SQTIHQWPATLVQPVGSPLSLECTVEGTSNPNLYWYRQAAGRGLQLLFYSVGIGQISSEVPQNLSASRPQDRQFILSSKKLLLSDSGFYLCAWGGSRTGVFGYTFGSGTRLTVV.

V gene TRBV30 combines with J gene TRBJ1-6; D perhaps matches TRBD1 (5 bases). Germline CDR1 is GTSNPN and CDR2 is SVGIG (reference sequence). V lost 7 bases, J lost 9 bases, and 16 bases lay in between. The CDR3 sequence is 13 residues long. The CDR3 protein is CASEGEVTSPLHF. The CDR3 DNA reads as TGTGCCTCCGAAGGGGAGGTGACTTCACCCCTCCACTTT. The whole variable domain, filled in from reference TRBV30 and TRBJ1-6, reads SQTIHQWPATLVQPVGSPLSLECTVEGTSNPNLYWYRQAAGRGLQLLFYSVGIGQISSEVPQNLSASRPQDRQFILSSKKLLLSDSGFYLCASEGEVTSPLHFGNGTRLTVT.

The CDR3 DNA reads as TGTGCCAGCAGTCAAAGGGAGACAGGCACCTTCTCCTCTGGAAACACCATATATTTT. This gives the protein CASSQRETGTFSSGNTIYF. This chain connects TRBV6-6 to TRBJ1-3; the D gene is possibly TRBD1 (6 bases). CDR3 length: 19 residues. The germline V and J ends were trimmed by 5 bases and 0 bases, with 23 bases remaining between them. Germline V gene lookup returns CDR1 MNHNY and CDR2 SVGAGI (reference sequence).

The chain uses TRBV7-3 and TRBJ2-2, with D perhaps matching TRBD1 (6 bases). Germline CDR1 reads SGHTA; CDR2 reads FQGTGA. V was clipped by 4 bases and J by 5 bases, with 14 bases between them. The CDR3 totals 15 residues. The chain's CDR3 is CASSSHPTGTGELFF. The DNA of the CDR3 is TGTGCCAGCAGCTCGCATCCAACAGGGACCGGGGAGCTGTTTTTT.

This chain joins TRBV9 and TRBJ2-5; perhaps TRBD2 as D (5 bases). Trimming took 2 bases from V and 5 from J, leaving 13 bases between them. CDR3 length equals 14 residues. Germline CDR1 is SGDLS and CDR2 is YYNGEE. The CDR3 region is CASSVDSLWETQYF. The CDR3 DNA sequence: TGTGCCAGCAGCGTGGACTCCCTCTGGGAGACCCAGTACTTC.

This clone occurred once. J is TRBJ1-1 and V is TRBV9; D remains ambiguous. Germline CDR1 is SGDLS and CDR2 is YYNGEE. V was pared by 1 base and J by 0 bases, with 7 bases between. This CDR3 contains 14 residues. This CDR3 reads CASSVSQLNTEAFF. CDR3 nucleotide sequence: TGTGCCAGCAGCGTATCACAGCTGAACACTGAAGCTTTCTTT.

The chain uses TRBV7-8 and TRBJ1-2, with 10 bases that match TRBD1. The V gene end was trimmed by 5 bases and the J gene end by 0 bases; junction bases not matched to a gene: 6. The length of the CDR3 is 16 residues. Looked up from germline, CDR1 is SGHVS and CDR2 is FQNEAQ. CDR3 amino acids: CASSHRTGGSNYGYTF. In DNA, the CDR3 is TGTGCCAGCAGCCACCGGACAGGGGGTTCTAACTATGGCTACACCTTC.

The chain employs TRBV5-1 and TRBJ2-1; TRBD2 matches at 10 bases. The germline gives CDR1 SGHRS, CDR2 YFSETQ. Trimming cost V 4 bases and J 0 bases; bases outside gene matches: 16. The CDR3 contains 20 residues. The CDR3 reads CASSGPGLAIVTSSYNEQFF. The CDR3 DNA reads TGCGCCAGCAGCGGACCGGGACTAGCGATCGTTACTAGCTCCTACAATGAGCAGTTCTTC.

The rearrangement uses TRBV24-1 and TRBJ1-5; D is possibly TRBD1 (5 bases). The CDR3 is made up of 16 amino acids. The germline CDR1 and CDR2 sequences are KGHDR and SFDVKD. With 3 bases removed from V and 6 bases from J, the gap between germline ends came to 17 bases. The CDR3 coding sequence is TGTGCCACCAGTGATGCTCTCGCCGGGGGAGGTCAGCCCCAGCATTTT. This translates into CATSDALAGGGQPQHF.

This clone appeared a single time. The J gene is TRBJ2-3, the V gene TRBV18; tentatively, D is TRBD1 (6 bases). From germline, CDR1 is KGHSH and CDR2 LQKENI. CDR3 length equals 16 residues. V was pared by 3 bases and J by 3 bases, with 16 bases between. CDR3 residues: CASSPPQGQATDTQYF. CDR3 bases: TGTGCCAGCTCACCCCCGCAGGGGCAAGCAACAGATACGCAGTATTTT.

The CDR3 protein is CASSIDLGLSYEQYF. DNA for the CDR3: TGTGCCAGTAGTATAGACCTCGGGTTATCATACGAGCAGTACTTC. V is TRBV19 and J is TRBJ2-7; D is unclear. Germline V gives CDR1 LNHDA, CDR2 SQIVND (reference sequence). CDR3 length: 15 amino acids. Trimming shortened V by 0 bases and J by 4 bases, and 13 bases separated the two germline ends.

This clone came up once. The chain has TRBV6-5 and TRBJ2-7, with TRBD2 identical over 11 bases. Germline V gives CDR1 MNHEY, CDR2 SVGAGI. The CDR3 contains 15 residues. V lost 6 bases to trimming and J lost 4 bases; unmatched junction nucleotides: 8. CDR3 DNA: TGTGCCAGCAGAGCCACTAGCGGGGGCCCGTACGAGCAGTACTTC. It encodes CASRATSGGPYEQYF.

The chain links TRBV29-1 to TRBJ1-3; TRBD1 matches at 12 bases. V dropped 7 bases and J dropped 0; count of bases not matched to a gene: 19. Germline CDR1 reads SQVTM; CDR2 reads ANQGSEA. This CDR3 comprises 20 residues. As DNA, the CDR3 is TGCAGCGCCCAAGTCGCCGGGACAGGGGGCGCAAGGGGCTCTGGAAACACCATATATTTT. Protein: CSAQVAGTGGARGSGNTIYF.

CDR3 loop: CAWRASGTDTQYF. CDR3 DNA: TGTGCCTGGAGGGCCTCAGGCACAGATACGCAGTATTTT. This sequence joins TRBV30 and TRBJ2-3, with no clear D. The CDR3 sequence is 13 residues long. V gave up 3 bases and J gave up 1 base, with 8 bases separating them. Germline loops: CDR1 GTSNPN, CDR2 SVGIG (reference sequence).

The chain employs TRBV6-5 and TRBJ2-7, with TRBD2 identical over 7 bases. V lost 7 bases and J lost 0; bases outside the gene matches: 9. The CDR3 has 15 residues. Germline V gene data show CDR1 as MNHEY and CDR2 as SVGAGI. The CDR3 here is CASTRASGSSYEQYF. CDR3 in DNA: TGTGCCAGCACCCGTGCTAGCGGAAGCTCCTACGAGCAGTACTTC.

This chain joins TRBV14 and TRBJ1-1, with D maybe TRBD1 (5 bases). Between the trimmed V and J ends, which lost 3 bases and 6 bases, there was a span of 11 bases. CDR1 is SGHDN, CDR2 FVKESK, per germline. The CDR3 is 13 amino acids. CDR3 amino acids: CASSQGGWSEAFF. The DNA for the CDR3 is TGTGCCAGCAGCCAGGGGGGATGGTCTGAAGCTTTCTTT.

The V gene is TRBV10-2, the J gene TRBJ2-1, with 12 positions matching TRBD2. The germline gives CDR1 WSHSY, CDR2 SAAADI. With 0 bases clipped from V and 12 bases from J, the junction kept 15 bases outside the gene matches. This CDR3 region has 18 residues. The chain's CDR3 is CASSESPIASGGARGQFF. CDR3 sequence (DNA): TGCGCCAGCAGTGAGTCCCCTATCGCTAGCGGGGGGGCCCGGGGGCAGTTCTTC.

This clone is a singleton in its sample. The chain carries TRBV7-9 and TRBJ1-1, with 8 bases lining up with TRBD1. Trimming at V came to 8 bases and at J to 0 bases, leaving 14 bases not matched to a gene. CDR1 and CDR2 (germline): SEHNR, FQNEAQ (reference sequence). This CDR3 has 17 amino acids. CDR3 in amino acids: CASGGENRGIMNTEAFF. CDR3 in DNA: TGTGCCAGCGGAGGAGAAAACAGGGGGATAATGAACACTGAAGCTTTCTTT.

The chain uses TRBV19 and TRBJ2-1; 7 bases agree with TRBD2. CDR1 is LNHDA and CDR2 is SQIVND in the germline V gene (reference sequence). The junction had 4 bases not matched to a gene; V was cut back by 3 bases and J by 2 bases. The CDR3 loop spans 15 amino acids. This chain's CDR3 is CASSMWGGPYNEQFF. The CDR3, as DNA: TGTGCCAGTAGTATGTGGGGGGGACCCTACAATGAGCAGTTCTTC.

This chain uses TRBV6-6 with TRBJ1-1; the D gene is possibly TRBD1 (5 bases). The V gene's germline CDR1 is MNHNY and CDR2 SVGAGI (reference sequence). V gave up 7 bases and J gave up 4 bases, with 10 bases separating them. This CDR3 has 12 amino acids. For the CDR3, the DNA is TGTGCCAGCACCCCAAGGGGCACTGAAGCTTTCTTT. Its translation is CASTPRGTEAFF.

This clone has a single count. This chain links TRBV5-6 with TRBJ2-6, with D uncertain. Trimming cost V 0 bases and J 4 bases, with 5 bases left between them. Germline V gene data show CDR1 as SGHDT and CDR2 as YYEEEE. The CDR3 has 14 amino acids. The DNA for the CDR3 is TGTGCCAGCAGCTTGGGTGCGGGGGCCAACGTCCTGACTTTC. This gives the protein CASSLGAGANVLTF.

This clone was seen just once. This rearrangement joins TRBV5-1 to TRBJ2-5, with 9 bases matching TRBD1. CDR3 size: 16 residues. CDR1 SGHRS and CDR2 YFSETQ come from the germline V gene. With V trimmed by 3 bases and J by 7 bases, 13 bases remained unmatched. Here the CDR3 reads CASSSQRDRVPGTQYF. CDR3 coding DNA: TGCGCCAGCAGCTCCCAGCGGGACAGGGTACCGGGGACCCAGTACTTC.

The chain recombines TRBV5-6 with TRBJ1-1; 8 bases map to TRBD1. After removal of 6 bases from V and 5 bases from J, the junction contained 6 bases not matched to a gene. CDR1 SGHDT and CDR2 YYEEEE come from the germline V gene. The CDR3 consists of 13 residues. CDR3 nucleotide sequence: TGTGCCAGCACCAGGGACAGGAGAACTGAAGCTTTCTTT. Protein sequence: CASTRDRRTEAFF.